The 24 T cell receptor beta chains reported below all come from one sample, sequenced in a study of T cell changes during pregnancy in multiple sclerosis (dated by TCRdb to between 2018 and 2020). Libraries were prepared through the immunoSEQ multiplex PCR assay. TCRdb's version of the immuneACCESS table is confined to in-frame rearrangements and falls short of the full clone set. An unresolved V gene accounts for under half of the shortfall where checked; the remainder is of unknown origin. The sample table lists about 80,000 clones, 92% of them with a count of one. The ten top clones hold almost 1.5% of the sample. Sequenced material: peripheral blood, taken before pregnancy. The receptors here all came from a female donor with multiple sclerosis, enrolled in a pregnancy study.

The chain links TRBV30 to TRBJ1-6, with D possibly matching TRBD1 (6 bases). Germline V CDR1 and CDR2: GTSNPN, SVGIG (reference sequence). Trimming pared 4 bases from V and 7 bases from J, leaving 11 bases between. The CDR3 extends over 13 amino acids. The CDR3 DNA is TGTGCCTGGACTGGCAGGGGAAATTCACCCCTCCACTTT. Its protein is CAWTGRGNSPLHF.

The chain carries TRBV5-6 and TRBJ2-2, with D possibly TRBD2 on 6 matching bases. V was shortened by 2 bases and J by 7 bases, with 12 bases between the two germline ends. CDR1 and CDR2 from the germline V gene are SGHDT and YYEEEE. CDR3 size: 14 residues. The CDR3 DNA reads TGTGCCAGCAGCTTTGGGGGGTCCGGCGGGGAGCTGTTTTTT. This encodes CASSFGGSGGELFF.

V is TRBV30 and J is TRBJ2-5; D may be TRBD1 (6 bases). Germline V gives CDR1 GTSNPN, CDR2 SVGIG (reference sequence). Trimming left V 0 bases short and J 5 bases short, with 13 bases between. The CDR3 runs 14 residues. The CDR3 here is CAWSVQGDLETQYF. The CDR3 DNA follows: TGTGCCTGGAGTGTACAGGGCGACCTGGAGACCCAGTACTTC.

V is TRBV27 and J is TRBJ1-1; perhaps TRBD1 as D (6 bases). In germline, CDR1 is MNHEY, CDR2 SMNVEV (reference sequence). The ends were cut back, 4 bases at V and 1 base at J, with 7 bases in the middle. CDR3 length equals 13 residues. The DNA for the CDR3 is TGTGCCAGCAGTTACAGGGAGAACACTGAAGCTTTCTTT. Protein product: CASSYRENTEAFF.

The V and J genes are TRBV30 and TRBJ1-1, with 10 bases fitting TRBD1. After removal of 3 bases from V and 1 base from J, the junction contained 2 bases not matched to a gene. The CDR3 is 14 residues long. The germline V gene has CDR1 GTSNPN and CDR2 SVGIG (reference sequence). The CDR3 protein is CAWSRDRGNTEAFF. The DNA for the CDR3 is TGTGCCTGGAGCCGGGACAGGGGGAACACTGAAGCTTTCTTT.

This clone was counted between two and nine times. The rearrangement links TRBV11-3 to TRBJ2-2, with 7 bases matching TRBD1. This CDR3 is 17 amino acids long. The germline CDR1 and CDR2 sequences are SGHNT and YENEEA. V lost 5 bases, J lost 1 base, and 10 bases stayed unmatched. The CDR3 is CASSSRQGSVNTGELFF. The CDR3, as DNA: TGTGCCAGCAGCAGTCGACAGGGAAGCGTGAACACCGGGGAGCTGTTTTTT. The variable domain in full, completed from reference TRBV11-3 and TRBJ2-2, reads EAGVVQSPRYKIIEKKQPVAFWCNPISGHNTLYWYLQNLGQGPELLIRYENEEAVDDSQLPKDRFSAERLKGVDSTLKIQPAELGDSAVYLCASSSRQGSVNTGELFFGEGSRLTVL.

CDR3 DNA: TGTGCCAGCAGCCCCCCCGGGACAGCCTGGTTCTTC. Protein product: CASSPPGTAWFF. J is TRBJ2-1 and V is TRBV5-8; 7 positions match TRBD1. Trimming took 4 bases from V and 15 from J; bases not matched to a gene: 10. The germline gives CDR1 SGHTS, CDR2 YDEGEE. The CDR3 sequence is 12 residues long.

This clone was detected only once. The CDR3 DNA follows: TGCGCCAGCAGCTTGTCGGATGAGCAGTTCTTC. It is translated as CASSLSDEQFF. V is TRBV5-1 and J is TRBJ2-1; D remains ambiguous. Trimming cost V 1 base and J 8 bases, with 4 bases left between them. The CDR3 is 11 amino acids. CDR1 and CDR2 from the germline V gene are SGHRS and YFSETQ.

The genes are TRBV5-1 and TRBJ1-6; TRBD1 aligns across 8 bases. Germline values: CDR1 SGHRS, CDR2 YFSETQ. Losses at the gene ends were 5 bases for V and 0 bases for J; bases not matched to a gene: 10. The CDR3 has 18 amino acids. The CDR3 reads CASSNGQGYVSYNSPLHF. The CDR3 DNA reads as TGCGCCAGCAGTAACGGACAGGGTTATGTCTCCTATAATTCACCCCTCCACTTT.

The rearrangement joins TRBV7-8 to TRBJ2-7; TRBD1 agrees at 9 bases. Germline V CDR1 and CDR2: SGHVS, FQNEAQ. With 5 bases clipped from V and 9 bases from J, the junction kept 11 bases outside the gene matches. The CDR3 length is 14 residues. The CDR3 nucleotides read TGTGCCAGCAGCCCCGGGACAGGGAGATCGGGGCAGTACTTC. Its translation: CASSPGTGRSGQYF.

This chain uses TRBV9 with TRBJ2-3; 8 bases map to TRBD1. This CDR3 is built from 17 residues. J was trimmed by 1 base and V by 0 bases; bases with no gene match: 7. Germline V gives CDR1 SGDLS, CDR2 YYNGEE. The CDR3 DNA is TGTGCCAGCAGCGTAGAACAGGGGGTAAAGGGCACAGATACGCAGTATTTT. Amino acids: CASSVEQGVKGTDTQYF.

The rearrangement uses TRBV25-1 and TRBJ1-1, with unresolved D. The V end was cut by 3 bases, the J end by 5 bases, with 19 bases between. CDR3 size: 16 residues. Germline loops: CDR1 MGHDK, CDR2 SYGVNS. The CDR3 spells CASSEGAIGGRTEAFF. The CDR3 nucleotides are TGTGCCAGCAGTGAGGGCGCGATAGGAGGGAGGACTGAAGCTTTCTTT.

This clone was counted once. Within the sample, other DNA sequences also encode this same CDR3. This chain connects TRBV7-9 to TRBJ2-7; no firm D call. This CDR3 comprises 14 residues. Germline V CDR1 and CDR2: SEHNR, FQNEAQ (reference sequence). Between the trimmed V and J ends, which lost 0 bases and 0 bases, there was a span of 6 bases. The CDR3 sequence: CASSLAGGSYEQYF. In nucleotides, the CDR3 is TGTGCCAGCAGCTTAGCCGGCGGCTCCTACGAGCAGTACTTC.

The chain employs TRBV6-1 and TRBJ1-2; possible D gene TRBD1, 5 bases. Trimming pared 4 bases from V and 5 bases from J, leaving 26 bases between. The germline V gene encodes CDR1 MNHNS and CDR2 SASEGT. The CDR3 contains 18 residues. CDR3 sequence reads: CASSVGGRQGGRRYGYTF. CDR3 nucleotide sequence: TGTGCCAGCAGTGTCGGGGGAAGGCAGGGAGGGAGGCGATATGGCTACACCTTC.

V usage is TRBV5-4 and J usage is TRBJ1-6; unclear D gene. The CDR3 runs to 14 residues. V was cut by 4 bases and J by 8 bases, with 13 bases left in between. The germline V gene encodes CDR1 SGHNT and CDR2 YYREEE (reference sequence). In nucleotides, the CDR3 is TGTGCCAGCAGCAAAGACACCGGCCATTCACCCCTCCACTTT. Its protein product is CASSKDTGHSPLHF. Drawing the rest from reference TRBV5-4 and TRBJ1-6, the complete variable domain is ETGVTQSPTHLIKTRGQQVTLRCSSQSGHNTVSWYQQALGQGPQFIFQYYREEENGRGNFPPRFSGLQFPNYSSELNVNALELDDSALYLCASSKDTGHSPLHFGNGTRLTVT.

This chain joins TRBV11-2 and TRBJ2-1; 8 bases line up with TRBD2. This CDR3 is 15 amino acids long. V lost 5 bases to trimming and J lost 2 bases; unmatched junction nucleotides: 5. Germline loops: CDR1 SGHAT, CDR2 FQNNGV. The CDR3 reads CASSPRGGTYNEQFF. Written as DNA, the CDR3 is TGTGCCAGCAGCCCCCGGGGGGGTACCTACAATGAGCAGTTCTTC.

CDR3 residues: CASSRTSGTYEQYF. The CDR3 DNA reads as TGTGCCAGCAGCCGGACTAGCGGGACCTACGAGCAGTACTTC. This sequence joins TRBV7-8 and TRBJ2-7, with 12 nucleotides matching TRBD2. This CDR3 contains 14 residues. V was pared by 5 bases and J by 2 bases, with 1 base of the junction left unmatched. Germline loops: CDR1 SGHVS, CDR2 FQNEAQ.

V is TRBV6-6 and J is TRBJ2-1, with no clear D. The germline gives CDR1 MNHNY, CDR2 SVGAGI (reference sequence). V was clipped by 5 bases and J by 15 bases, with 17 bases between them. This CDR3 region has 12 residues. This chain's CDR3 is CASSVNQVGGFF. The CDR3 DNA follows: TGTGCCAGCAGTGTAAACCAAGTAGGCGGGTTCTTC.

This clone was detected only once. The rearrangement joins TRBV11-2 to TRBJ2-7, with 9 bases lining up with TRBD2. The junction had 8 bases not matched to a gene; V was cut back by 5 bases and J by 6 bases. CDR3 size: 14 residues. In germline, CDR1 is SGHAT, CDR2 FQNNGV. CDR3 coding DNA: TGTGCCAGCAGCCAGATAGCGGGGGCGGTCGAGCAGTACTTC. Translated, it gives CASSQIAGAVEQYF.

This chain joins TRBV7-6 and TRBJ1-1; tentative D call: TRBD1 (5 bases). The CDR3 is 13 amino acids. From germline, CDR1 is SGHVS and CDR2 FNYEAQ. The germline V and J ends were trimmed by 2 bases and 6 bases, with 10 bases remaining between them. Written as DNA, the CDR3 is TGTGCCAGCAGCTTAAGTTCGGGGGCTGAAGCTTTCTTT. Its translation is CASSLSSGAEAFF.

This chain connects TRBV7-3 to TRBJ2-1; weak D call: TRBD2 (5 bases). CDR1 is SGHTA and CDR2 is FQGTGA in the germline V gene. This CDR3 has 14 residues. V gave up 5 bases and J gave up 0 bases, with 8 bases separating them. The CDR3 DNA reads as TGTGCCAGCAGCCTGAGCGGCTCCTACAATGAGCAGTTCTTC. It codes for CASSLSGSYNEQFF.

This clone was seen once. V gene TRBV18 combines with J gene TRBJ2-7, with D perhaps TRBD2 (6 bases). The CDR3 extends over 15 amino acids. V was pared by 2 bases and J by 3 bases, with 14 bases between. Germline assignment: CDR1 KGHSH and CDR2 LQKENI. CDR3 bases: TGTGCCAGCTCACCAACCAGTGGGGGGATCTACGAGCAGTACTTC. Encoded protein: CASSPTSGGIYEQYF.

The CDR3 sequence: CASSLVTVEDTQYF. The DNA for the CDR3 is TGTGCCAGCAGCTTAGTGACGGTGGAGGATACGCAGTATTTT. The chain recombines TRBV7-8 with TRBJ2-3; D not resolved. Germline V gives CDR1 SGHVS, CDR2 FQNEAQ. The V gene lost 1 base and the J gene lost 6 bases, with 11 bases spanning the gap. The CDR3 totals 14 residues. The complete variable domain, with remaining parts taken from reference TRBV7-8 and TRBJ2-3, reads GAGVSQSPRYKVAKRGQDVALRCDPISGHVSLFWYQQALGQGPEFLTYFQNEAQLDKSGLPSDRFFAERPEGSVSTLKIQRTQQEDSAVYLCASSLVTVEDTQYFGPGTRLTVL.

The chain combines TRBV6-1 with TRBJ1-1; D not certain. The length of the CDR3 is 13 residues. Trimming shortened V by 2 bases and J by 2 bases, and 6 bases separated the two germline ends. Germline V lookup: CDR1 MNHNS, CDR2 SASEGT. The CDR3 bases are TGTGCCAGCAGTGAACAGATAAACACTGAAGCTTTCTTT. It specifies CASSEQINTEAFF.